This T cell receptor beta chain stems from a study of blood T cell repertoires in COVID-19. For the study at large: The analysed material was cDNA or gDNA that came from T cells, B-cell-depleted T cells, or PBMCs.

The V gene's germline CDR1 is KGHSH and CDR2 LQKENI. The ends were cut back, 8 bases at V and 4 bases at J, with 12 bases in the middle. The CDR3 extends over 13 amino acids. In the original workflow: Amplification of reference gene primers was used by the study to estimate nucleated cell counts. Sequenced by immunoSEQ multiplex PCR; TCRdb stores in-frame clones only, minus some. That table is the source of V, J and clone size, and D and trimming were worked out from the DNA. The repertoire holds some 230,000 clones, with 80% to 85% as singletons. Material: peripheral blood. The V and J genes are TRBV18 and TRBJ1-3; D is unclear. This clonotype was sampled from a woman aged 25 to 45 who had recovered from COVID-19. The CDR3 DNA sequence: TGTGCCAGCGTGGGGAGCATGGGAAACACCATATATTTT. Residues: CASVGSMGNTIYF.